This passage covers 5 T cell receptor beta chains from one sample sequenced in a study of early T cells in non-severe SARS-CoV-2 infection. TCRdb fed the 5' RACE reads into MiXCR, producing one record per CDR3 protein. The sample has more than 60,000 distinct CDR3 sequences; around 12% are singletons. Sample: whole blood, taken at baseline. Every receptor here comes from an adult who was a healthcare worker with PCR-confirmed SARS-CoV-2 infection or an uninfected control (not recorded which). The donor label of this sample is uncertain.

The V call is TRBV5-6, the J call TRBJ1-6; D possibly corresponds to TRBD1 (6 bases). There are 16 residues in the CDR3. Trimming pared 4 bases from V and 6 bases from J, leaving 17 bases between. Germline loops: CDR1 SGHDT, CDR2 YYEEEE. The CDR3 coding sequence is TGTGCCAGCAGCCAATCACACGGACAGACTAATTCACCCCTCCACTTT. Residues: CASSQSHGQTNSPLHF.

This clonotype was picked up many times. The chain joins TRBV7-2 to TRBJ1-1; TRBD1 is a possible D gene (6 bases). The germline gives CDR1 SGHTA, CDR2 FQGNSA. V shed 5 bases and J shed 5 bases, with 15 bases lying between them. This CDR3 is built from 14 residues. CDR3 bases: TGTGCCAGCAGCCTTGGGGGCTTTAGGACTGAAGCTTTCTTT. It specifies CASSLGGFRTEAFF. The whole variable domain, filled in from reference TRBV7-2 and TRBJ1-1, reads GAGVSQSPSNKVTEKGKDVELRCDPISGHTALYWYRQSLGQGLEFLIYFQGNSAPDKSGLPSDRFSAERTGGSVSTLTIQRTQQEDSAVYLCASSLGGFRTEAFFGQGTRLTVV.

This clonotype was detected many times. V and J are TRBV19 and TRBJ1-2; tentatively, D is TRBD1 (6 bases). Germline V lookup: CDR1 LNHDA, CDR2 SQIVND (reference sequence). V lost 5 bases and J lost 4, with 11 bases in between. CDR3 length equals 13 residues. CDR3 in amino acids: CASSPNRAYGYTF. The CDR3 region has the DNA TGTGCCAGTAGTCCCAACAGGGCCTATGGCTACACCTTC. Supplemented by reference TRBV19 and TRBJ1-2, the full variable domain reads DGGITQSPKYLFRKEGQNVTLSCEQNLNHDAMYWYRQDPGQGLRLIYYSQIVNDFQKGDIAEGYSVSREKKESFPLTVTSAQKNPTAFYLCASSPNRAYGYTFGSGTRLTVV.

J is TRBJ2-2 and V is TRBV18; D is undetermined. Trimming took 3 bases from V and 5 from J, leaving 4 bases between them. CDR1 and CDR2 from the germline V gene are KGHSH and LQKENI. The CDR3 has 12 residues. The CDR3: CASSPITGELFF. The CDR3 DNA reads TGTGCCAGCTCACCCATTACCGGGGAGCTGTTTTTT.

This clonotype was counted at least ten times. The genes are TRBV6-6 and TRBJ1-5, with a possible D match to TRBD1 (5 bases). The V end lost 2 bases, the J end lost 2 bases, and 7 bases lay between the germline ends. The CDR3 covers 14 residues. The germline CDR1 and CDR2 sequences are MNHNY and SVGAGI (reference sequence). The CDR3 DNA sequence: TGTGCCAGCAGTTACAGGGGTGGCAATCAGCCCCAGCATTTT. This sequence encodes CASSYRGGNQPQHF.